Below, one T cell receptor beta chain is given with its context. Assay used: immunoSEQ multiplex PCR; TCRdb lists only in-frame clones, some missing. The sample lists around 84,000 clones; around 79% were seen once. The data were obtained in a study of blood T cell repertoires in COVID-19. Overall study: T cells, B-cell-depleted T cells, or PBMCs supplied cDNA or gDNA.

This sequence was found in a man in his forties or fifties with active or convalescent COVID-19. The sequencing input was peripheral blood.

The CDR3 nucleotides are TGTGCCAGCACCGCCTTGGGACTAGCGGCCGGGGAGCTGTTTTTT. Translation: CASTALGLAAGELFF. V usage is TRBV7-2 and J usage is TRBJ2-2; 11 bases match TRBD2. Germline CDR1 is SGHTA and CDR2 is FQGNSA. With 7 bases clipped from V and 6 bases from J, the junction kept 7 bases outside the gene matches. The CDR3 runs to 15 residues.